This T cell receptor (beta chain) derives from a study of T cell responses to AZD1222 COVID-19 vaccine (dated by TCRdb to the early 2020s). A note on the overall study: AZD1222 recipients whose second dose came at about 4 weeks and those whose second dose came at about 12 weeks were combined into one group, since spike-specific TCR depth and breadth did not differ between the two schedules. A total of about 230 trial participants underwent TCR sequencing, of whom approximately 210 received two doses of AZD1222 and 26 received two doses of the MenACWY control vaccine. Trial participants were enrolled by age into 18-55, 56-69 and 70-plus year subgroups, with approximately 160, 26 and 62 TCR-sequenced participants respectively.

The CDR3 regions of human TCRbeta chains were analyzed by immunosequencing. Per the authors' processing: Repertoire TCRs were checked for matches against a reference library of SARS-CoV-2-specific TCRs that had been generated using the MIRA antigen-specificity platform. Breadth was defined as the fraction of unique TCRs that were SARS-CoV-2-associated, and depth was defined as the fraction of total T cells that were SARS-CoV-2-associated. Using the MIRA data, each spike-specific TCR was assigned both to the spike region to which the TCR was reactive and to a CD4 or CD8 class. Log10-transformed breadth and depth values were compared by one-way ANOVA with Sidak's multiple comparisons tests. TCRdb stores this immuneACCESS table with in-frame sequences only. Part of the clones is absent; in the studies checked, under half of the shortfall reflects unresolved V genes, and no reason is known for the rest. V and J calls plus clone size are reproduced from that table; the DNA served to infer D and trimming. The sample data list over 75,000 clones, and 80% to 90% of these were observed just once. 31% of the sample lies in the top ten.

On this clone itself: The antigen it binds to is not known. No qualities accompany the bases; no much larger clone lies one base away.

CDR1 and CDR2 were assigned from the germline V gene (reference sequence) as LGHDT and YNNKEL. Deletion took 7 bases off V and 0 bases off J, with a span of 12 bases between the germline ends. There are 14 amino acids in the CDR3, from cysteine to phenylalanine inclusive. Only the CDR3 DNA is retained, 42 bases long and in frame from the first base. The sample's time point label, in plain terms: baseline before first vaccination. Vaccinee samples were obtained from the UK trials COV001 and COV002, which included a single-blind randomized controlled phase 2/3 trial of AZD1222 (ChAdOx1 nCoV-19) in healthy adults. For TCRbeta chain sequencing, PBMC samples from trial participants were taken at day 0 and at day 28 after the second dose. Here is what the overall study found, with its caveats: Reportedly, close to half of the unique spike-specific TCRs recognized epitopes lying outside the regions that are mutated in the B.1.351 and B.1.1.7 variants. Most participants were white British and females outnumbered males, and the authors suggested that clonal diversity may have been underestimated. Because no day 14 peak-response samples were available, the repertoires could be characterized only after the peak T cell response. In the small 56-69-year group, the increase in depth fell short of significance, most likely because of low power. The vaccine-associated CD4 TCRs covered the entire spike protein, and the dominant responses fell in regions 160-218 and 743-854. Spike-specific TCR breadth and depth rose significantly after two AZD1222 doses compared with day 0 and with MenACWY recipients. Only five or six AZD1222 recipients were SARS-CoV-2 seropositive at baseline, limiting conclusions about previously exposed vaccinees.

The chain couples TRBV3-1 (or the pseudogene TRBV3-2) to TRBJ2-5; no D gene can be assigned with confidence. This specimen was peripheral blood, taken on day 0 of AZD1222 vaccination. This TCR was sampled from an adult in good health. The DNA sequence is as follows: TGTGCCAGCACCCGGACGGCCTACCAAGAGACCCAGTACTTC. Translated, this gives CASTRTAYQETQYF.